The following is a T cell receptor beta chain sequence with its context. The sample is drawn from a study of control samples from healthy donors and cancer patients. The method was immunoSEQ multiplex PCR; TCRdb's version includes in-frame clones alone and lacks a portion of them. The sample yields 95,000 to 150,000 clones, roughly 92% seen once. The sample comprised blood. This TCR was sampled from a woman under 30 in good health.

DNA for the CDR3: TGTGCCACCAGTTCTAACAGGGGCACAGATACGCAGTATTTT. Protein: CATSSNRGTDTQYF. The chain joins TRBV24-1 to TRBJ2-3; D possibly corresponds to TRBD1 (6 bases). CDR3 length: 14 residues. Germline CDR1 is KGHDR and CDR2 is SFDVKD. Trimming took off 6 bases at V and 1 base at J, with 10 bases between the two ends.